This T cell receptor beta chain was captured in a study of blood T cell repertoires in COVID-19. Study-level background: Sites across the United States, Italy and Spain contributed samples from acute and convalescent COVID-19.

TCRdb keeps only in-frame clones here, not all; method: immunoSEQ multiplex PCR. This table has under 200,000 clones, less than 90% appearing once. This CDR3 comprises 14 residues. V gave up 4 bases and J gave up 11 bases, with 17 bases separating them. The germline V gene has CDR1 KGHDR and CDR2 SFDVKD. This chain uses TRBV24-1 with TRBJ2-1; D perhaps matches TRBD1 (6 bases). The sequencing input was PBMCs or T cells enriched from blood (not recorded which). The receptor comes from a woman in her 30s who had been exposed to COVID-19. The DNA for the CDR3 is TGTGCCACCAGTGACCCGACTATCGGGACACAGCAGTTCTTC. This encodes CATSDPTIGTQQFF.